This TCR beta chain was obtained from a study of cytomegalovirus exposure and HLA in healthy donors. With respect to this clone: Its antigen is unknown.

Trimming took 6 bases from V and 0 from J, leaving 21 bases between them. This CDR3 contains 16 residues. From germline, CDR1 is SQVTM and CDR2 ANQGSEA. Study-wide points: Apparent HLA restriction characterized most CMV-associated TCR beta chains in a later analysis. Cytomegalovirus association was assigned to about 180 TCR beta chains.

With 60 Vbeta and 13 Jbeta primers, the PCR was carried out. Assay: immunoSEQ multiplex PCR; the TCRdb copy retains only in-frame clones and omits some. Of fewer than 200,000 clones in the sample, roughly 80% are singletons; the top ten hold about 0.82%. The chain is built from TRBV29-1 and TRBJ2-7; D might be TRBD2 (6 bases). Sequencing was done on a sample of PBMCs. This TCR came from a woman younger than 30 in good health and CMV-seronegative. The CDR3 nucleotides are TGCAGCGTCCGGAAACTAGCCGGGGCGTACTCCTACGAGCAGTACTTC. This codes for CSVRKLAGAYSYEQYF.